These 19 T cell receptor beta chains share one sample of origin, sequenced in a study of T cell responses to AZD1222 COVID-19 vaccine. The data were produced by immunoSEQ multiplex PCR, yet TCRdb's version contains in-frame clones alone and is incomplete. The table includes about 130,000 clones, approximately 88% detected once. Here the sequenced sample was peripheral blood, taken on day 0 of AZD1222 vaccination. The receptors come from an adult in good health.

The chain has TRBV7-2 and TRBJ1-2, with 9 bases fitting TRBD1. The CDR3 length is 15 residues. The junction had 12 bases not matched to a gene; V was cut back by 4 bases and J by 9 bases. Germline V CDR1 and CDR2: SGHTA, FQGNSA. The CDR3 DNA is TGTGCCAGCAGCTCAGGGGTGAGGGACAGGGAGAGCTACACCTTC. Its translation: CASSSGVRDRESYTF.

The chain's CDR3 is CASSFPGGTGANVLTF. CDR3 nucleotide sequence: TGTGCCAGCAGTTTTCCAGGGGGGACTGGGGCCAACGTCCTGACTTTC. V is TRBV28 and J is TRBJ2-6; perhaps TRBD1 as D (7 bases). CDR1 and CDR2 from the germline V gene are MDHEN and SYDVKM. V was cut by 3 bases and J by 2 bases, with 11 bases left in between. This CDR3 is built from 16 residues.

This clone has a handful of counts. The chain uses TRBV11-2 and TRBJ1-2, with D uncertain. Germline V gives CDR1 SGHAT, CDR2 FQNNGV. Trimming stripped 5 bases from V and 4 bases from J, with 8 bases between. The CDR3 spans 12 residues. The CDR3 protein is CASSPRPYGYTF. The CDR3 DNA reads TGTGCCAGCAGCCCCCGCCCCTATGGCTACACCTTC. Looking up the rest from reference TRBV11-2 and TRBJ1-2 gives the full variable domain: EAGVAQSPRYKIIEKRQSVAFWCNPISGHATLYWYQQILGQGPKLLIQFQNNGVVDDSQLPKDRFSAERLKGVDSTLKIQPAKLEDSAVYLCASSPRPYGYTFGSGTRLTVV.

The V and J genes are TRBV7-8 and TRBJ1-5; D is ambiguous. Trimming took 5 bases from V and 4 from J, leaving 15 bases between them. Germline CDR1 and CDR2: SGHVS and FQNEAQ. The CDR3 is 15 residues long. The CDR3 loop is CASSPGWAANQPQHF. The CDR3 bases are TGTGCCAGCAGCCCCGGGTGGGCAGCTAATCAGCCCCAGCATTTT. Combining the CDR3 with reference TRBV7-8 and TRBJ1-5 gives the whole variable domain GAGVSQSPRYKVAKRGQDVALRCDPISGHVSLFWYQQALGQGPEFLTYFQNEAQLDKSGLPSDRFFAERPEGSVSTLKIQRTQQEDSAVYLCASSPGWAANQPQHFGDGTRLSIL.

V usage is TRBV5-1 and J usage is TRBJ1-6; 9 nucleotides match TRBD1. Germline V gene sequence: CDR1 SGHRS, CDR2 YFSETQ. Trimming at V came to 7 bases and at J to 4 bases, leaving 6 bases not matched to a gene. This CDR3 is 15 amino acids long. The CDR3 loop reads CASPRDREYNSPLHF. DNA of the CDR3: TGCGCCAGCCCCCGGGACAGGGAATATAATTCACCCCTCCACTTT.

This chain links TRBV10-3 with TRBJ2-5; D not certain. Germline CDR1 and CDR2: ENHRY and SYGVKD. CDR3 length: 12 amino acids. The V end was cut by 6 bases, the J end by 2 bases, with 7 bases between. DNA of the CDR3: TGTGCCATCAGCGCCGCGCAAGAGACCCAGTACTTC. It encodes CAISAAQETQYF.

The chain carries TRBV28 and TRBJ2-5, with D possibly TRBD2 on 7 matching bases. The length of the CDR3 is 13 residues. The germline V gene has CDR1 MDHEN and CDR2 SYDVKM. The V end was cut by 6 bases, the J end by 5 bases, with 13 bases between. CDR3 sequence: CASRSEGGETQYF. CDR3 coding DNA: TGTGCCAGCAGGTCGGAGGGGGGGGAGACCCAGTACTTC.

Here the CDR3 DNA reads TGTGCCAGCAGTCCCTCGGGCGGGGGCTTTTTGGGCACAGATACGCAGTATTTT. Its protein product is CASSPSGGGFLGTDTQYF. The V gene is TRBV28, the J gene TRBJ2-3; D may be TRBD2 (7 bases). Trimming took 5 bases from V and 1 from J, leaving 22 bases between them. The CDR3 runs 18 residues. Germline V gives CDR1 MDHEN, CDR2 SYDVKM.

The chain employs TRBV19 and TRBJ2-3; 8 bases line up with TRBD1. V was pared by 5 bases and J by 4 bases, with 5 bases of the junction left unmatched. Germline CDR1 LNHDA, CDR2 SQIVND (reference sequence). CDR3 size: 14 residues. The CDR3 reads CASSPDRDADTQYF. For the CDR3, the DNA is TGTGCCAGTAGTCCGGACAGGGATGCAGATACGCAGTATTTT.

Here the CDR3 DNA reads TGTGCCAGCAGCGTAGGAGGGGACGAGCAGTACTTC. Encoded protein: CASSVGGDEQYF. The chain joins TRBV9 to TRBJ2-7; D might be TRBD1 or TRBD2, each matching 5 bases. V shed 0 bases and J shed 5 bases, with 6 bases lying between them. The germline V gene has CDR1 SGDLS and CDR2 YYNGEE. This CDR3 region has 12 residues.

The chain couples TRBV4-2 to TRBJ2-7; TRBD2 agrees at 8 bases. The CDR3 spans 15 residues. Germline trimming cut 0 bases from V and 3 bases from J; bases unmatched to any gene: 4. The germline V gene has CDR1 LGHNA and CDR2 YNFKEQ. The CDR3 reads CASSQELADSYEQYF. The CDR3 coding sequence is TGTGCCAGCAGCCAAGAACTAGCGGACAGCTACGAGCAGTACTTC.

The CDR3 protein is CASSSRPTQNTEAFF. The CDR3 coding sequence is TGCGCCAGCAGCTCCAGACCCACTCAGAACACTGAAGCTTTCTTT. The chain employs TRBV5-1 and TRBJ1-1; D is unclear. Germline V CDR1 and CDR2: SGHRS, YFSETQ. The ends were cut back, 3 bases at V and 1 base at J, with 13 bases in the middle. This CDR3 spans 15 amino acids.

The chain employs TRBV5-1 and TRBJ1-1; D remains unclear. The CDR3 contains 14 residues. Trimming cost V 0 bases and J 2 bases, with 8 bases left between them. Germline lookup yields CDR1 SGHRS and CDR2 YFSETQ. In DNA form, the CDR3 reads TGCGCCAGCAGCTTGGATACGGCAAACACTGAAGCTTTCTTT. This translates into CASSLDTANTEAFF.

This clone was observed a handful of times. The rearrangement joins TRBV3-1 (or the pseudogene TRBV3-2) to TRBJ2-5, with TRBD2 identical over 12 bases. The CDR3 consists of 16 residues. From germline, CDR1 is LGHDT and CDR2 YNNKEL (reference sequence). The V gene end was trimmed by 4 bases and the J gene end by 2 bases; junction bases not matched to a gene: 5. This CDR3 reads CASSRLAGALQETQYF. The CDR3 nucleotides read TGTGCCAGCAGCCGACTAGCGGGGGCCTTACAAGAGACCCAGTACTTC.

This CDR3 reads CASRSEATNEKLFF. The CDR3 nucleotides are TGTGCCAGCAGGTCAGAAGCAACTAATGAAAAACTGTTTTTT. The rearrangement uses TRBV6-6 and TRBJ1-4; D is unclear. The CDR3 runs 14 residues. Germline V CDR1 and CDR2: MNHNY, SVGAGI (reference sequence). V was clipped by 6 bases and J by 0 bases, with 8 bases between them.

This clone was counted a single time. The chain carries TRBV28 and TRBJ1-6; possible D gene TRBD1, 6 bases. The CDR3 length is 16 residues. V was cut by 6 bases and J by 5 bases, with 17 bases left in between. The germline V gene encodes CDR1 MDHEN and CDR2 SYDVKM. CDR3 sequence: CASRLGGGFDNSPLHF. CDR3 DNA: TGTGCCAGCAGGCTAGGGGGGGGGTTCGATAATTCACCCCTCCACTTT.

The chain is built from TRBV4-1 and TRBJ1-2, with D possibly being TRBD1 (5 bases). Trimming cost V 0 bases and J 8 bases, with 16 bases left between them. The CDR3 consists of 15 residues. Germline values: CDR1 MGHRA, CDR2 YSYEKL. The CDR3 bases are TGCGCCAGCAGCCAAGATGGCGGCAGGGTCTACGGCTACACCTTC. Translation: CASSQDGGRVYGYTF.

The V gene is TRBV29-1, the J gene TRBJ1-1, with D unresolved. Trimming left V 0 bases short and J 8 bases short, with 7 bases between. Germline values: CDR1 SQVTM, CDR2 ANQGSEA. CDR3 size: 11 residues. In DNA form, the CDR3 reads TGCAGCGTTGAAGATGGGAGGGAAGCTTTCTTT. As protein: CSVEDGREAFF.

A few counts support this clone. The genes are TRBV30 and TRBJ2-3, with unresolved D. Between the trimmed V and J ends, which lost 5 bases and 2 bases, there was a span of 5 bases. The CDR3 runs 11 residues. From germline, CDR1 is GTSNPN and CDR2 SVGIG (reference sequence). DNA of the CDR3: TGTGCCTGGTGCTCCACAGATACGCAGTATTTT. Its protein product is CAWCSTDTQYF.